This TCR beta chain was sequenced in a study of shared clonotypes between healthy human individuals. This clone was seen once. What it binds is not known. Study conclusions and caveats: Sampling covered blood only; tissue repertoires likely differ.

Adult Caucasians living in Nashville, Tennessee made up all of the donors. About 90 million PBMCs per unsorted sample were used for genomic DNA. Source study methods: ImmunoSEQ junction-only sequences lacked quality scores, so their filtering differed. Libraries were prepared by immunoSEQ multiplex PCR; TCRdb keeps only in-frame clonotypes and omits some of them. The V and J calls and clone size come from that table; D and trimming were worked out from the DNA. The data hold 400,000 to 500,000 clones, with roughly 85% observed a single time. The sample consisted of PBMCs. The source is a woman aged 40 to 50 in good health. Some clones in this sample may be carry-over from other donors' samples.

The chain's CDR3 is CASSLEGTSYNEQFF. CDR3 in DNA: TGTGCCAGCAGCTTAGAAGGTACTAGCTACAATGAGCAGTTCTTC. This chain joins TRBV11-2 and TRBJ2-1; TRBD2 is a possible D gene (5 bases). The CDR3 is 15 residues long. Germline loops: CDR1 SGHAT, CDR2 FQNNGV. V dropped 0 bases and J dropped 3 bases, with 9 bases sitting between them.